Each of the 9 T cell receptor beta chains below was sequenced from the same sample in a study of blood T cell repertoires in COVID-19. Clones were read by immunoSEQ multiplex PCR, and TCRdb kept only the in-frame ones, dropping some. The data contain some 300,000 clones, 88% of them singletons. Specimen: PBMCs or T cells enriched from blood (not recorded which). These receptors were taken from a woman aged 25 to 39 who had recovered from COVID-19.

The chain employs TRBV5-1 and TRBJ2-2; D may be TRBD1 (5 bases). Germline V gives CDR1 SGHRS, CDR2 YFSETQ. CDR3 size: 16 residues. V lost 4 bases and J lost 0, with 13 bases in between. The CDR3, as DNA: TGCGCCAGCAGCCCCCGGACAACCGCGAACACCGGGGAGCTGTTTTTT. This translates into CASSPRTTANTGELFF.

This sequence joins TRBV28 and TRBJ2-3, with 7 nucleotides matching TRBD1. J lost 2 bases, V lost 3 bases, and 2 bases had no gene match. The CDR3 spans 14 residues. Germline CDR1 and CDR2: MDHEN and SYDVKM. CDR3 nucleotide sequence: TGTGCCAGCAGTTTGACAGGGAACACAGATACGCAGTATTTT. Its protein is CASSLTGNTDTQYF.

The V and J genes are TRBV7-9 and TRBJ1-1; D remains unclear. Germline V gene data show CDR1 as SEHNR and CDR2 as FQNEAQ (reference sequence). V lost 5 bases, J lost 5 bases, and 9 bases lay in between. This CDR3 comprises 12 residues. The CDR3 sequence is CASSPRWTEAFF. The CDR3 DNA is TGTGCCAGCAGCCCGAGGTGGACTGAAGCTTTCTTT.

The J gene is TRBJ1-6, the V gene TRBV12-3 or TRBV12-4; unclear D gene. The V end lost 4 bases, the J end lost 9 bases, and 10 bases lay between the germline ends. CDR3 length: 13 amino acids. CDR3 protein: CASSSLLGSPLHF. Written as DNA, the CDR3 is TGTGCCAGCAGTTCCCTCCTAGGTTCACCCCTCCACTTT.

This rearrangement joins TRBV7-3 to TRBJ1-1, with 7 bases fitting TRBD1. Trimming cost V 5 bases and J 4 bases; bases outside gene matches: 4. CDR1 is SGHTA and CDR2 is FQGTGA in the germline V gene. CDR3 size: 13 residues. CDR3 protein: CASSPQGVTEAFF. Written as DNA, the CDR3 is TGTGCCAGCAGCCCCCAGGGGGTCACTGAAGCTTTCTTT.

The J gene is TRBJ1-5, the V gene TRBV28; weak D call: TRBD1 (6 bases). Germline CDR1 is MDHEN and CDR2 is SYDVKM. This CDR3 is 15 amino acids long. Between the trimmed V and J ends, which lost 5 bases and 4 bases, there was a span of 15 bases. CDR3 residues: CASSLQGWGNQPQHF. In nucleotides, the CDR3 is TGTGCCAGCAGTCTACAGGGCTGGGGTAATCAGCCCCAGCATTTT. Supplemented by reference TRBV28 and TRBJ1-5, the full variable domain reads DVKVTQSSRYLVKRTGEKVFLECVQDMDHENMFWYRQDPGLGLRLIYFSYDVKMKEKGDIPEGYSVSREKKERFSLILESASTNQTSMYLCASSLQGWGNQPQHFGDGTRLSIL.

This chain connects TRBV5-6 to TRBJ2-6, with a possible D match to TRBD1 (6 bases). Deletions cut 3 bases from V and 4 bases from J, with 20 bases between. The CDR3 runs 18 residues. Germline values: CDR1 SGHDT, CDR2 YYEEEE. In nucleotides, the CDR3 is TGTGCCAGCAGCTCGCTACTTCGGGACATTTCCGGGGCCAACGTCCTGACTTTC. It encodes CASSSLLRDISGANVLTF.

The V gene is TRBV7-9, the J gene TRBJ1-2; D is undetermined. The germline gives CDR1 SEHNR, CDR2 FQNEAQ (reference sequence). The CDR3 has 14 amino acids. The V end lost 4 bases, the J end lost 4 bases, and 13 bases lay between the germline ends. The CDR3 reads CASSSPEGIYGYTF. CDR3 in DNA: TGTGCCAGCAGCTCCCCCGAGGGAATCTATGGCTACACCTTC. Full variable domain (outside the CDR3, taken from reference TRBV7-9 and TRBJ1-2): DTGVSQNPRHKITKRGQNVTFRCDPISEHNRLYWYRQTLGQGPEFLTYFQNEAQLEKSRLLSDRFSAERPKGSFSTLEIQRTEQGDSAMYLCASSSPEGIYGYTFGSGTRLTVV.

The J gene is TRBJ1-6, the V gene TRBV9, with 11 bases lining up with TRBD1. The V gene's germline CDR1 is SGDLS and CDR2 YYNGEE. The trim removed 3 bases at V and 6 bases at J, leaving 2 bases unmatched. There are 15 residues in the CDR3. The CDR3 loop reads CASSGGTGGNSPLHF. In nucleotides, the CDR3 is TGTGCCAGCAGCGGTGGGACAGGGGGTAATTCACCCCTCCACTTT.